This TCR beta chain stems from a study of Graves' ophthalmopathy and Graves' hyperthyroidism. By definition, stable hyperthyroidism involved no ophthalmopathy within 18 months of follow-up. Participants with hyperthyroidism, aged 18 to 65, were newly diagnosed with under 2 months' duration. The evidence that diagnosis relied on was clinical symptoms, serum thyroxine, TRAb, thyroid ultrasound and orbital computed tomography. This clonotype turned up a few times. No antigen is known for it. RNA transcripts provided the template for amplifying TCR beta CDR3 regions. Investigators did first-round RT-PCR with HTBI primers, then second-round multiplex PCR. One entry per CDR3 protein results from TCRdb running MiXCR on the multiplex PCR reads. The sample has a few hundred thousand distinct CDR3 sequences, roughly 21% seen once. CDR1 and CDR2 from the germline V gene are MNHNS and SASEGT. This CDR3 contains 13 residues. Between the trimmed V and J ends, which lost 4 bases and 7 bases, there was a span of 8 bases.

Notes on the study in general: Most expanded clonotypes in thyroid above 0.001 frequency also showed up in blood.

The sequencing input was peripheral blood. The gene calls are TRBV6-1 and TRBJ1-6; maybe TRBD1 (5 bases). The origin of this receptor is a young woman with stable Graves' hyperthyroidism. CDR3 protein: CASSGDGNSPLHF. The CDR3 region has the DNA TGTGCCAGCAGTGGGGACGGCAATTCACCCCTCCACTTT.